This paragraph covers one TCR beta chain sequence. The antigen remains undetermined. The sample is drawn from a study of T-cell reconstitution after alpha-beta-depleted transplantation in children. V was pared by 3 bases and J by 8 bases, with 9 bases of the junction left unmatched. Germline CDR1 reads DFQATT; CDR2 reads SNEGSKA (reference sequence). This CDR3 has 14 amino acids. During its preparation, the TCRbeta library received unique molecular identifiers. TCRdb recomputed calls from the PCR reads with MiXCR, one row per CDR3 protein. The data contain hundreds of thousands of distinct CDR3 sequences, 10% to 15% of them singletons. Study-wide findings and caveats: By about two months after transplant, alpha-beta T cells reportedly arose from several hundred graft clones that had expanded. It was surviving recipient T cells and thymic progenitors that gave some patients high TCRbeta diversity at day 60. Fresh T-cell production supplied most of the T-cell counts and diversity seen one year after transplant.

The specimen comprised PBMCs, sampled before TCRalphabeta/CD19-depleted stem cell transplant. The receptor was derived from a girl aged 2-10 years with congenital amegakaryocytic thrombocytopenia, due to receive a stem cell transplant. The chain has TRBV20-1 and TRBJ2-1; the match to TRBD1 covers 8 bases. The CDR3 DNA sequence: TGCAGTGCTAGTTACCAGGGGGCGATGGATGAGCAGTTCTTC. Encoded protein: CSASYQGAMDEQFF.